The clone carrying this T cell receptor beta chain has a count of ten or more. Antigen: not known. This entry comes from a study of T cells in Graves' hyperthyroidism and ophthalmopathy. Study in general: Peripheral blood was obtained at initial diagnosis, preceding any treatment. Study-level findings and limits: Before onset, by a median of about seven months, the model predicted ophthalmopathy. Most thyroid clonotypes expanded above 0.001 were also detected in blood.

This CDR3 region has 17 residues. Trimming took off 6 bases at V and 1 base at J, with 21 bases between the two ends. The germline V gene encodes CDR1 MGHRA and CDR2 YSYEKL. Regions amplified from RNA transcripts were the TCR beta CDR3 regions. The study used the HTBI primer set for a first-round RT-PCR of the TCR CDR3. TCRdb independently ran MiXCR on the multiplex PCR reads; one entry per CDR3 protein. The table includes around 300,000 distinct CDR3 sequences, approximately 13% detected once. This receptor was taken from a woman aged 40 to 50 with Graves' ophthalmopathy. This rearrangement joins TRBV4-1 to TRBJ1-1; D perhaps matches TRBD1 (6 bases). Input material: blood. The CDR3 region is CASSKRRTVTSNTEAFF. CDR3 sequence (DNA): TGCGCCAGCAGTAAGAGAAGGACAGTAACATCGAACACTGAAGCTTTCTTT.